The 28 T cell receptor beta chains below were found in one sample sequenced in a study of PD-1 blockade in classical Hodgkin lymphoma (dated by TCRdb to about 2020). The library was produced with the immunoSEQ multiplex PCR assay. TCRdb re-hosts the immuneACCESS table, in-frame sequences only. Its copies lack some clones; in the studies checked, an unresolved V gene accounts for under half of them, and the cause for the rest is not known. The sample table contains roughly 39,000 clones; only one count was recorded for 70% to 85% of them. Around 9.8% of the sample is held by the ten biggest clonotypes. This sample's time point label indicates: cycle 4 day 1 (C4D1), after 6 weeks of nivolumab. Every trial patient had relapsed after autologous stem cell transplantation, and cohorts A, B and C differed in prior brentuximab vedotin exposure. The sample consisted of peripheral blood mononuclear cells (PBMCs), taken before the fourth cycle of nivolumab. The receptors stem from a human donor with classical Hodgkin lymphoma.

This chain joins TRBV18 and TRBJ1-4; 7 positions agree with TRBD1. V lost 3 bases to trimming and J lost 4 bases; unmatched junction nucleotides: 5. This CDR3 is 15 amino acids long. Germline assignment: CDR1 KGHSH and CDR2 LQKENI. Here the CDR3 reads CASSPDRASNEKLFF. The CDR3 DNA follows: TGTGCCAGCTCACCCGACAGGGCCAGTAATGAAAAACTGTTTTTT. The full variable domain, rest sourced from reference TRBV18 and TRBJ1-4, is NAGVMQNPRHLVRRRGQEARLRCSPMKGHSHVYWYRQLPEEGLKFMVYLQKENIIDESGMPKERFSAEFPKEGPSILRIQQVVRGDSAAYFCASSPDRASNEKLFFGSGTQLSVL.

This chain joins TRBV6-6 and TRBJ1-4; D is unresolved. Germline CDR1 and CDR2: MNHNY and SVGAGI (reference sequence). The V gene lost 2 bases and the J gene lost 0 bases, with 10 bases spanning the gap. The CDR3 spans 16 residues. The CDR3 spells CASSYGHRATNEKLFF. CDR3 coding DNA: TGTGCCAGCAGTTACGGCCACCGAGCAACTAATGAAAAACTGTTTTTT.

This clone was picked up a small number of times. The chain employs TRBV18 and TRBJ2-2; no definite D call. V was shortened by 2 bases and J by 4 bases, with 11 bases between the two germline ends. This CDR3 has 15 residues. Germline values: CDR1 KGHSH, CDR2 LQKENI. The CDR3, as DNA: TGTGCCAGCTCACCAAAAGGGCTGATCACCGGGGAGCTGTTTTTT. It yields the protein CASSPKGLITGELFF.

The chain recombines TRBV5-4 with TRBJ1-1; no firm D call. The V gene lost 0 bases and the J gene lost 0 bases, with 3 bases spanning the gap. Germline lookup yields CDR1 SGHNT and CDR2 YYREEE (reference sequence). This CDR3 is built from 13 residues. The CDR3 region is CASSLGLNTEAFF. The CDR3 DNA sequence: TGTGCCAGCAGCTTGGGACTGAACACTGAAGCTTTCTTT.

The chain links TRBV4-2 to TRBJ2-3; D may correspond to TRBD1 or TRBD2 (5 bases each). The V gene's germline CDR1 is LGHNA and CDR2 YNFKEQ. The CDR3 runs 18 residues. Trimming stripped 1 base from V and 0 bases from J, with 17 bases between. The CDR3 is CASSQAHPRGDSTDTQYF. Written as DNA, the CDR3 is TGTGCCAGCAGCCAAGCGCATCCTAGGGGAGATAGCACAGATACGCAGTATTTT.

This chain joins TRBV7-2 and TRBJ2-1, with D hard to call. CDR3 length equals 12 residues. CDR1 is SGHTA, CDR2 FQGNSA, per germline. V dropped 6 bases and J dropped 8 bases, with 11 bases sitting between them. The CDR3 nucleotides read TGTGCCAGCAGTTTGAGATTGCATGAGCAGTTCTTC. It specifies CASSLRLHEQFF. The full variable domain, in which reference TRBV7-2 and TRBJ2-1 provide the parts outside the CDR3, is GAGVSQSPSNKVTEKGKDVELRCDPISGHTALYWYRQSLGQGLEFLIYFQGNSAPDKSGLPSDRFSAERTGGSVSTLTIQRTQQEDSAVYLCASSLRLHEQFFGPGTRLTVL.

The CDR3 region is CASSDRAESYEQYF. Written as DNA, the CDR3 is TGTGCCAGTAGTGACCGGGCCGAATCCTACGAGCAGTACTTC. J is TRBJ2-7 and V is TRBV19; D gene ambiguous. The germline V and J ends were trimmed by 5 bases and 1 base, with 12 bases remaining between them. The CDR3 extends over 14 amino acids. Germline V gene sequence: CDR1 LNHDA, CDR2 SQIVND (reference sequence).

V gene TRBV11-2 combines with J gene TRBJ2-3; possible D gene TRBD2, 6 bases. V lost 0 bases and J lost 4, with 14 bases in between. Germline loops: CDR1 SGHAT, CDR2 FQNNGV. This CDR3 is 16 amino acids long. The CDR3 DNA reads as TGTGCCAGCAGCTTAGATGGGCGGGGCCAGGCAGATACGCAGTATTTT. It is translated as CASSLDGRGQADTQYF. Full variable domain (outside the CDR3, taken from reference TRBV11-2 and TRBJ2-3): EAGVAQSPRYKIIEKRQSVAFWCNPISGHATLYWYQQILGQGPKLLIQFQNNGVVDDSQLPKDRFSAERLKGVDSTLKIQPAKLEDSAVYLCASSLDGRGQADTQYFGPGTRLTVL.

This clone occurred once. The chain uses TRBV5-6 and TRBJ1-2; 8 bases are a match to TRBD1. The CDR3 spans 16 residues. CDR1 and CDR2 from the germline V gene are SGHDT and YYEEEE. The junction had 12 bases not matched to a gene; V was cut back by 0 bases and J by 8 bases. The CDR3 region has the DNA TGTGCCAGCAGCTTGGTCGGGACAGGCGCTATAGGGGGCTACACCTTC. Translation: CASSLVGTGAIGGYTF.

This clone was counted a single time. The gene calls are TRBV4-1 and TRBJ1-4; 9 nucleotides match TRBD1. With 4 bases clipped from V and 8 bases from J, the junction kept 8 bases outside the gene matches. The CDR3 loop spans 15 amino acids. The V gene's germline CDR1 is MGHRA and CDR2 YSYEKL. CDR3 protein: CASSLADRGKEKLFF. In nucleotides, the CDR3 is TGCGCCAGCAGCCTCGCAGACAGGGGGAAGGAAAAACTGTTTTTT.

The chain is built from TRBV5-1 and TRBJ2-3; TRBD2 aligns across 9 bases. V was clipped by 4 bases and J by 2 bases; unmatched bases: 5. The CDR3 consists of 15 residues. The germline gives CDR1 SGHRS, CDR2 YFSETQ. The chain's CDR3 is CASSPGTSITDTQYF. The CDR3 DNA sequence: TGCGCCAGCAGCCCCGGGACTAGCATCACAGATACGCAGTATTTT.

Details on this clone: The junction departs from the called germline gene at one end, perhaps through a read error. This chain uses TRBV5-1 with TRBJ2-5; tentative D call: TRBD1 (6 bases). The CDR3 sequence is 12 residues long. Germline loops: CDR1 SGHRS, CDR2 YFSETQ. The CDR3 loop reads CASSVAGNRADF. The CDR3 coding sequence is TGCGCCAGCAGCGTGGCGGGTAACAGGGCGGACTTC.

The chain links TRBV29-1 to TRBJ1-1; perhaps TRBD1 as D (5 bases). Germline CDR1 is SQVTM and CDR2 is ANQGSEA. Trimming stripped 4 bases from V and 2 bases from J, with 11 bases between. This CDR3 is 13 amino acids long. The chain's CDR3 is CSVGLGGNTEAFF. For the CDR3, the DNA is TGCAGCGTTGGTCTCGGGGGAAACACTGAAGCTTTCTTT.

The gene calls are TRBV6-6 and TRBJ2-7, with D unclear. Trimming pared 2 bases from V and 2 bases from J, leaving 4 bases between. The CDR3 has 12 amino acids. Per the germline V gene, CDR1 is MNHNY and CDR2 is SVGAGI (reference sequence). CDR3 protein: CASSYAAYEQYF. DNA of the CDR3: TGTGCCAGCAGTTACGCGGCCTACGAGCAGTACTTC.

V usage is TRBV5-4 and J usage is TRBJ1-6, with TRBD1 matching over 10 bases. The CDR3 has 16 residues. V trimming: 0 bases; J trimming: 7 bases; junction bases outside the gene matches: 4. Germline V gives CDR1 SGHNT, CDR2 YYREEE (reference sequence). CDR3 sequence (DNA): TGTGCCAGCAGCTTGGGACAGGGGGCTAGGAATTCACCCCTCCACTTT. Protein product: CASSLGQGARNSPLHF.

This chain joins TRBV18 and TRBJ1-3; D gene ambiguous. The V end was cut by 6 bases, the J end by 0 bases, with 12 bases between. This CDR3 is 15 amino acids long. Per the germline V gene, CDR1 is KGHSH and CDR2 is LQKENI. As DNA, the CDR3 is TGTGCCAGCTCGCGCTCTAGCTCCTCTGGAAACACCATATATTTT. Its protein is CASSRSSSSGNTIYF.

This CDR3 reads CASNPDSMGDTEAFF. DNA of the CDR3: TGTGCCAGCAACCCAGACAGCATGGGGGACACTGAAGCTTTCTTT. The chain joins TRBV21-1 to TRBJ1-1. TRBV21-1 is reported as a pseudogene. The CDR3 sequence is 15 residues long.

By sample fraction, this clone is medium-sized. The chain is built from TRBV5-1 and TRBJ2-7; weak D call: TRBD2 (6 bases). The V and J ends lost 3 bases and 5 bases respectively, with 15 bases between them. This CDR3 region has 14 residues. The V gene's germline CDR1 is SGHRS and CDR2 YFSETQ. In DNA, the CDR3 is TGCGCCAGCAGCTGGAGGGGTTCCTACGACGAGCAGTACTTC. It yields the protein CASSWRGSYDEQYF.

The chain links TRBV9 to TRBJ1-6, with D possibly being TRBD1 (5 bases). The CDR3 totals 15 residues. CDR1 and CDR2 from the germline V gene are SGDLS and YYNGEE. V gave up 2 bases and J gave up 1 base, with 7 bases separating them. Here the CDR3 reads CASSVWGSYNSPLHF. The DNA for the CDR3 is TGTGCCAGCAGCGTGTGGGGGTCCTATAATTCACCCCTCCACTTT.

The chain links TRBV7-9 to TRBJ2-2; D unresolved. Germline V gene sequence: CDR1 SEHNR, CDR2 FQNEAQ (reference sequence). Trimming stripped 2 bases from V and 4 bases from J, with 11 bases between. This CDR3 region has 15 residues. The DNA of the CDR3 is TGTGCCAGCAGCTTACCAGGAACCTTCACCGGGGAGCTGTTTTTT. This translates into CASSLPGTFTGELFF.

This chain joins TRBV30 and TRBJ1-4; a possible D gene is TRBD1 (5 bases). Trimming stripped 7 bases from V and 8 bases from J, with 26 bases between. This CDR3 region has 16 residues. Germline V lookup: CDR1 GTSNPN, CDR2 SVGIG (reference sequence). The CDR3 reads CASLGGEGLSEEKLFF. Here the CDR3 DNA reads TGTGCCTCCCTCGGAGGGGAGGGATTGAGTGAGGAAAAACTGTTTTTT.

This rearrangement joins TRBV2 to TRBJ1-6; 9 nucleotides match TRBD1. The CDR3 extends over 15 amino acids. V trimming: 0 bases; J trimming: 7 bases; junction bases outside the gene matches: 1. The V gene's germline CDR1 is SNHLY and CDR2 FYNNEI. For the CDR3, the DNA is TGTGCCAGCAGTGAAGCAGGGACAGGGAATTCACCCCTCCACTTT. Translated: CASSEAGTGNSPLHF.

The chain has TRBV4-2 and TRBJ2-5; weak D call: TRBD2 (6 bases). This CDR3 is 16 amino acids long. The germline gives CDR1 LGHNA, CDR2 YNFKEQ. Between the trimmed V and J ends, which lost 1 base and 2 bases, there was a span of 14 bases. CDR3 coding DNA: TGTGCCAGCAGCCAAGTCCAGGGTCTAGCGCAAGAGACCCAGTACTTC. Its protein is CASSQVQGLAQETQYF.

The CDR3 here is CASSLYRGVQETQYF. The CDR3 coding sequence is TGTGCCAGCAGCTTATACCGGGGGGTCCAAGAGACCCAGTACTTC. This chain uses TRBV11-2 with TRBJ2-5; TRBD2 agrees at 7 bases. Looked up from germline, CDR1 is SGHAT and CDR2 is FQNNGV. CDR3 length: 15 amino acids. With V trimmed by 2 bases and J by 1 base, 4 bases remained unmatched.

The chain uses TRBV9 and TRBJ2-2, with 9 bases matching TRBD1. Germline V CDR1 and CDR2: SGDLS, YYNGEE. Germline trimming cut 0 bases from V and 0 bases from J; bases unmatched to any gene: 6. This CDR3 has 18 amino acids. The CDR3 DNA is TGTGCCAGCAGCGTAGCTGTGGACAGGGGACCGAACACCGGGGAGCTGTTTTTT. This gives the protein CASSVAVDRGPNTGELFF.

The chain couples TRBV5-1 to TRBJ2-1; the match to TRBD2 covers 7 bases. The CDR3 consists of 16 residues. Germline-derived CDR1 and CDR2 are SGHRS and YFSETQ. V lost 3 bases to trimming and J lost 1 base; unmatched junction nucleotides: 7. The CDR3 loop reads CASSSLSGVSYNEQFF. CDR3 coding DNA: TGCGCCAGCAGCTCCCTCAGCGGGGTTTCCTACAATGAGCAGTTCTTC.

This sequence joins TRBV7-8 and TRBJ1-5; unclear D gene. Germline CDR1 SGHVS, CDR2 FQNEAQ. The V and J ends lost 0 bases and 5 bases respectively, with 8 bases between them. The CDR3 is 14 residues long. The CDR3 coding sequence is TGTGCCAGCAGCTTAGCAGGGCCCTATCAGCCCCAGCATTTT. Translated: CASSLAGPYQPQHF.

The V and J genes are TRBV7-6 and TRBJ1-5; 7 bases fit TRBD1. CDR1 is SGHVS and CDR2 is FNYEAQ in the germline V gene. V shed 1 base, J shed 0 bases, and the junction held 3 bases outside the gene matches. This CDR3 spans 16 amino acids. DNA of the CDR3: TGTGCCAGCAGCTTAGAGGGACAGAGTAGCAATCAGCCCCAGCATTTT. Residues: CASSLEGQSSNQPQHF.